This T cell receptor (beta chain) was observed in a study of technical replicates of blood from a handful of donors. Libraries were prepared by immunoSEQ multiplex PCR; TCRdb keeps only in-frame clonotypes and omits some of them. The sample shows about 15,000 clones, 82% of them seen only once. Germline CDR1 reads MGHRA; CDR2 reads YSYEKL. V gave up 1 base and J gave up 2 bases; unmatched junction bases: 5. The CDR3 consists of 16 residues. Material: PBMCs. The origin of this receptor is a human donor in good health. Some clones in this sample may be carry-over from other donors' samples. The gene calls are TRBV4-1 and TRBJ1-1; 9 positions match TRBD1. This CDR3 reads CASSQAQGASNTEAFF. As DNA, the CDR3 is TGCGCCAGCAGCCAAGCACAGGGGGCCTCTAACACTGAAGCTTTCTTT.